Shown below are 21 T cell receptor beta chains from a single sample sequenced in a study of regulatory T cells in long-lasting Graves disease. Indicated time point: newly diagnosed GD, antithyroid drugs for less than 3 months. Extracted RNA from PBMCs served as the source of the TCR library. Combining iRepertoire HTBI primers with Arm-PCR of CDR3 regions, the authors built TCR beta libraries. Each CDR3 protein gets one entry after TCRdb re-called the multiplex PCR reads with MiXCR. The sample lists approximately 390,000 distinct CDR3 sequences, around 15% occurring once. These data are also associated with another study on T cells in Graves' hyperthyroidism and ophthalmopathy.

The material was peripheral blood mononuclear cells (PBMCs), obtained at new diagnosis, from a patient treated with antithyroid drugs. The source of these receptors is a young woman with Graves disease.

The sample holds a few counts of this clonotype. In DNA form, the CDR3 reads TGTGCCAGCAGCGCTCCCGAGGACAGTGTGAACACTGAAGCTTTCTTT. Protein: CASSAPEDSVNTEAFF. The rearrangement joins TRBV6-2 or TRBV6-3 to TRBJ1-1; the D gene is possibly TRBD1 (6 bases). CDR3 length equals 16 residues. The ends were cut back, 6 bases at V and 0 bases at J, with 17 bases in the middle. Germline CDR1 is MNHEY and CDR2 is SVGEGT.

This clonotype has a handful of counts. The rearrangement links TRBV6-1 to TRBJ1-4; 9 bases are shared with TRBD1. Germline V gene data show CDR1 as MNHNS and CDR2 as SASEGT. The V gene end was trimmed by 6 bases and the J gene end by 7 bases; junction bases not matched to a gene: 6. The CDR3 loop spans 14 amino acids. The CDR3 region is CASRLGQGSEKLFF. CDR3 bases: TGTGCCAGCAGACTGGGACAGGGCTCTGAAAAACTGTTTTTT.

For this clonotype: This may be a read error, as it is one base from a much larger clone. The chain employs TRBV6-1 and TRBJ2-3; weak D call: TRBD1 (5 bases). The assigned J gene may be wrong: the sequence end matches TRBJ2-7 better. This CDR3 has 12 amino acids. Germline lookup yields CDR1 MNHNS and CDR2 SASEGT. The CDR3 coding sequence is TGTGCACACAGGAAAGGATCGAATGAGCAGTACTTC. This translates into CAHRKGSNEQYF.

With respect to this clonotype: A far larger clone lies a single base away; this is likely a read error. J is TRBJ2-1 and V is TRBV3-1, with 8 bases fitting TRBD2. Germline V gene lookup returns CDR1 LGHDT and CDR2 YNNKEL (reference sequence). This CDR3 spans 15 amino acids. Here the CDR3 DNA reads TGTGCCAGCAGCCACCCAGCGGGAGTGTCGGAGACCCTGTACTTC. It is translated as CASSHPAGVSETLYF.

V is TRBV5-1 and J is TRBJ1-2, with a tentative D call TRBD1 (6 bases). Germline CDR1 reads SGHRS; CDR2 reads YFSETQ. The CDR3 loop spans 15 amino acids. Deletions cut 4 bases from V and 2 bases from J, with 15 bases between. As DNA, the CDR3 is TGCGCCAGCAGCGCCACCACAGGGTCCAACTATGGCTACACCTTC. Protein: CASSATTGSNYGYTF.

This clonotype occurred many times. The CDR3 DNA follows: TGTGCCAGCAGTTTAGTGCGTAGGGCGAACACCGGGGAGCTGTTTTTT. Translation: CASSLVRRANTGELFF. The V gene is TRBV28, the J gene TRBJ2-2; D not resolved. Trimming removed 2 bases from V and 0 bases from J, with 10 bases in between. Germline V lookup: CDR1 MDHEN, CDR2 SYDVKM. This CDR3 region has 16 residues.

Only a few counts were recorded for this clonotype. The junction does not match germline at one end; this may be a read error. This chain connects TRBV6-2 or TRBV6-3 to TRBJ1-4, with TRBD1 matching over 7 bases. The germline V gene has CDR1 MNHEY and CDR2 SVGEGT. This CDR3 is built from 11 residues. The CDR3 DNA is TGTGCCAGCAGCTCAACAGGGGTTCGTGTTTTT. Its protein is CASSSTGVRVF.

This clonotype was seen once. Since a far larger clone is one base different, this is likely a read error. The rearrangement uses TRBV7-9 and TRBJ2-3; D unresolved. This CDR3 is built from 13 residues. The germline V gene has CDR1 SEHNR and CDR2 FQNEAQ (reference sequence). The CDR3 protein is CASSLLLTDTRYF. CDR3 bases: TGTGCCAGCAGCTTACTTCTCACAGATACGCGGTATTTT.

The sample holds many counts of this clonotype. The chain carries TRBV2 and TRBJ1-2, with TRBD1 matching 11 bases. Germline V gene sequence: CDR1 SNHLY, CDR2 FYNNEI. CDR3 size: 14 residues. The V gene end was trimmed by 7 bases and the J gene end by 4 bases; junction bases not matched to a gene: 5. The CDR3 DNA reads TGTGCCAGCATGCCGGGGACAGGGGGCTATGGCTACACCTTC. Protein product: CASMPGTGGYGYTF. Supplemented by reference TRBV2 and TRBJ1-2, the full variable domain reads EPEVTQTPSHQVTQMGQEVILRCVPISNHLYFYWYRQILGQKVEFLVSFYNNEISEKSEIFDDQFSVERPDGSNFTLKIRSTKLEDSAMYFCASMPGTGGYGYTFGSGTRLTVV.

This clonotype was counted ten times or more. A read error may produce the germline difference seen at one junction end. J is TRBJ1-5 and V is TRBV30; weak D call: TRBD1 (5 bases). CDR1 GTSNPN and CDR2 SVGIG come from the germline V gene (reference sequence). The CDR3 length is 17 residues. As DNA, the CDR3 is TGTGCCTGGGGTGTCAGGAGGGGCAGGGCTACTAATCAGCCCCAGCATTTT. This codes for CAWGVRRGRATNQPQHF. Using reference TRBV30 and TRBJ1-5 for the parts outside the CDR3, the full variable domain is SQTIHQWPATLVQPVGSPLSLECTVEGTSNPNLYWYRQAAGRGLQLLFYSVGIGQISSEVPQNLSASRPQDRQFILSSKKLLLSDSGFYLCAWGVRRGRATNQPQHFGDGTRLSIL.

This clonotype was seen at least ten times. V usage is TRBV30 and J usage is TRBJ2-2, with D possibly being TRBD2 (5 bases). Looked up from germline, CDR1 is GTSNPN and CDR2 is SVGIG (reference sequence). V was clipped by 5 bases and J by 4 bases, with 14 bases between them. CDR3 size: 14 residues. CDR3 bases: TGTGCCTGGGGGCGGGCTAGCAGCACCGGGGAGCTGTTTTTT. Protein: CAWGRASSTGELFF. Supplemented by reference TRBV30 and TRBJ2-2, the full variable domain reads SQTIHQWPATLVQPVGSPLSLECTVEGTSNPNLYWYRQAAGRGLQLLFYSVGIGQISSEVPQNLSASRPQDRQFILSSKKLLLSDSGFYLCAWGRASSTGELFFGEGSRLTVL.

In this sample, this clonotype turned up many times. This chain connects TRBV5-1 to TRBJ1-1; D not certain. Germline V gene lookup returns CDR1 SGHRS and CDR2 YFSETQ. Trimming left V 5 bases short and J 1 base short, with 15 bases between. The CDR3 is 15 amino acids. The CDR3 is CASRPRAGKNTEAFF. The CDR3 bases are TGCGCCAGCAGGCCCAGAGCGGGGAAGAACACTGAAGCTTTCTTT. Full variable domain (outside the CDR3, taken from reference TRBV5-1 and TRBJ1-1): KAGVTQTPRYLIKTRGQQVTLSCSPISGHRSVSWYQQTPGQGLQFLFEYFSETQRNKGNFPGRFSGRQFSNSRSEMNVSTLELGDSALYLCASRPRAGKNTEAFFGQGTRLTVV.

The rearrangement links TRBV6-1 to TRBJ1-5; 7 bases fit TRBD1. Germline CDR1 is MNHNS and CDR2 is SASEGT. The CDR3 spans 14 residues. Germline trimming cut 5 bases from V and 5 bases from J; bases unmatched to any gene: 6. CDR3 nucleotide sequence: TGTGCCAGCAGTACAGGGGTGAAGGATCAGCCCCAGCATTTT. This sequence encodes CASSTGVKDQPQHF.

This clonotype appeared a single time. Possible read error: a much larger clone is one base away. This rearrangement joins TRBV10-3 to TRBJ2-5, with 7 bases lining up with TRBD1. The CDR3 runs 13 residues. Trimming took 10 bases from V and 11 from J; bases not matched to a gene: 16. The germline V gene has CDR1 ENHRY and CDR2 SYGVKD. In DNA, the CDR3 is TGTGCCACCCAGGACAGGCCCCTCAATGAGCAGTACTTC. It is translated as CATQDRPLNEQYF.

This clonotype was seen just once. Possible read error: a much larger clone is one base away. Likely a read error: the CDR3 ends without its conserved phenylalanine or tryptophan. The chain recombines TRBV27 with TRBJ2-1, with TRBD1 identical over 7 bases. With 7 bases clipped from V and 3 bases from J, the junction kept 9 bases outside the gene matches. Germline V gene data show CDR1 as MNHEY and CDR2 as SMNVEV (reference sequence). The CDR3 is made up of 15 amino acids. The CDR3 is CASTSGGSVYNEQFS. The CDR3 bases are TGTGCCAGCACCTCAGGGGGTTCGGTCTACAATGAGCAGTTCTCC.

This clonotype was detected many times. The V gene is TRBV6-1, the J gene TRBJ1-1; 7 bases line up with TRBD1. The CDR3 contains 14 residues. Trimming cost V 6 bases and J 4 bases; bases outside gene matches: 8. Germline-derived CDR1 and CDR2 are MNHNS and SASEGT. CDR3 protein: CASRPTGAGTEAFF. The CDR3 DNA reads as TGTGCCAGCAGGCCTACAGGGGCGGGCACTGAAGCTTTCTTT.

This clonotype was detected once. This sequence joins TRBV27 and TRBJ2-1; tentative D call: TRBD2 (5 bases). This CDR3 is 15 amino acids long. Trimming stripped 1 base from V and 7 bases from J, with 14 bases between. Germline lookup yields CDR1 MNHEY and CDR2 SMNVEV (reference sequence). The CDR3 sequence is CASSLWTSLGNEQFF. DNA for the CDR3: TGTGCCAGCAGTTTATGGACTTCGCTCGGGAATGAGCAGTTCTTC.

At least ten counts were recorded for this clonotype. The CDR3 nucleotides are TGTGCCAGCATAGGGATCATGAACACTGAAGCTTTCTTT. Amino acids: CASIGIMNTEAFF. This chain uses TRBV2 with TRBJ1-1; D gene unclear. V gave up 7 bases and J gave up 0 bases, with 9 bases separating them. Germline CDR1 and CDR2: SNHLY and FYNNEI. This CDR3 is 13 amino acids long.

The chain employs TRBV6-2 or TRBV6-3 and TRBJ2-6, with a weak D call TRBD2 (5 bases). This CDR3 region has 15 residues. Germline CDR1 and CDR2: MNHEY and SVGEGT. V lost 0 bases and J 3 bases, leaving 6 bases between the germline ends. CDR3 sequence (DNA): TGTGCCAGCAGTTACTCCGGGGTTGGGGCCAACGTCCTGACTTTC. The encoded protein is CASSYSGVGANVLTF.

This clonotype was counted at least ten times. This chain uses TRBV5-5 with TRBJ2-3; TRBD2 matches at 11 bases. CDR1 is SGHKS and CDR2 is YYEKEE in the germline V gene (reference sequence). With 3 bases clipped from V and 4 bases from J, the junction kept 7 bases outside the gene matches. The CDR3 sequence is 16 residues long. Written as DNA, the CDR3 is TGTGCCAGCAGCTCTAAGGGACTAGCGGCTTCAGATACGCAGTATTTT. It codes for CASSSKGLAASDTQYF.

This clonotype was observed at least ten times. The chain's CDR3 is CASSLSYRDRGNFDTEAFF. The CDR3 nucleotides read TGTGCCAGCAGTTTATCATACCGGGACAGGGGAAATTTTGACACTGAAGCTTTCTTT. The V and J genes are TRBV28 and TRBJ1-1, with TRBD1 matching over 10 bases. Losses at the gene ends were 1 base for V and 3 bases for J; bases not matched to a gene: 14. Germline V gene lookup returns CDR1 MDHEN and CDR2 SYDVKM. The CDR3 is 19 residues long.